The 24 T cell receptor beta chains below come from one sample, sequenced in a study of T cells after yellow fever vaccination. One entry per CDR3 protein, called by TCRdb with MiXCR from the 5' RACE reads. The top ten clones hold 2.7% of a sample with fewer than 150,000 distinct CDR3 sequences, 7.2% of them seen once. The sequencing here drew on CD4+ T cells sorted from PBMCs, taken about 41 days after the first yellow fever vaccination. These receptor sequences come from a man aged 18 to 30 who received the YFV17D yellow fever vaccine.

This clonotype showed up many times. V and J are TRBV6-5 and TRBJ1-6; D is ambiguous. Germline V gene data show CDR1 as MNHEY and CDR2 as SVGAGI. V gave up 6 bases and J gave up 9 bases, with 9 bases separating them. The CDR3 runs 12 residues. The CDR3 DNA sequence: TGTGCCAGCAGCCCCGACGGTTCACCCCTCCACTTT. Translated, it gives CASSPDGSPLHF.

This clonotype was detected many times. The chain employs TRBV29-1 and TRBJ2-3; a weak D match, TRBD1 (5 bases). Germline V gene sequence: CDR1 SQVTM, CDR2 ANQGSEA. This CDR3 comprises 17 residues. V lost 4 bases and J 0 bases, leaving 20 bases between the germline ends. As DNA, the CDR3 is TGCAGCGTTGGATTAGTGTATGGGGCAGAAAGCACAGATACGCAGTATTTT. It specifies CSVGLVYGAESTDTQYF.

Ten or more counts support this clonotype. V and J are TRBV7-2 and TRBJ2-1; no clear D. Germline loops: CDR1 SGHTA, CDR2 FQGNSA. The V gene lost 5 bases and the J gene lost 4 bases, with 21 bases spanning the gap. This CDR3 has 17 residues. CDR3 protein: CASSPGQPLLTYNEQFF. The CDR3 nucleotides are TGTGCCAGCAGCCCGGGCCAGCCCTTATTGACTTACAATGAGCAGTTCTTC.

The sample holds many counts of this clonotype. This chain joins TRBV5-1 and TRBJ2-3; TRBD2 agrees at 8 bases. This CDR3 comprises 14 residues. J lost 4 bases, V lost 2 bases, and 3 bases had no gene match. Per the germline V gene, CDR1 is SGHRS and CDR2 is YFSETQ. DNA of the CDR3: TGCGCCAGCAGCTTTTACGGGGGGGCAGATACGCAGTATTTT. This encodes CASSFYGGADTQYF.

The CDR3 sequence is CAWSVGAYRQFF. The CDR3 coding sequence is TGTGCCTGGAGTGTAGGGGCCTATCGGCAGTTCTTC. The chain couples TRBV30 to TRBJ2-1, with D maybe TRBD1 (5 bases). Trimming shortened V by 0 bases and J by 12 bases, and 12 bases separated the two germline ends. CDR3 length: 12 residues. From germline, CDR1 is GTSNPN and CDR2 SVGIG (reference sequence).

Ten or more counts support this clonotype. The chain is built from TRBV5-1 and TRBJ2-3; 9 bases are shared with TRBD1. There are 16 residues in the CDR3. The germline V gene has CDR1 SGHRS and CDR2 YFSETQ. V lost 4 bases to trimming and J lost 4 bases; unmatched junction nucleotides: 10. DNA of the CDR3: TGCGCCAGCAGCGATGTAACAGGGGGCATCGCAGATACGCAGTATTTT. Encoded protein: CASSDVTGGIADTQYF.

This clonotype was counted ten times or more. The rearrangement links TRBV6-5 to TRBJ1-5; 8 nucleotides agree with TRBD1. V dropped 5 bases and J dropped 1; count of bases not matched to a gene: 1. CDR1 is MNHEY, CDR2 SVGAGI, per germline. The CDR3 spans 14 residues. In nucleotides, the CDR3 is TGTGCCAGCAGTCGGACAGGGAGCAATCAGCCCCAGCATTTT. Residues: CASSRTGSNQPQHF.

This clonotype was counted at least ten times. The chain is built from TRBV7-3 and TRBJ1-2, with D possibly being TRBD1 (6 bases). This CDR3 is built from 13 residues. V was cut by 3 bases and J by 6 bases, with 11 bases left in between. Germline-derived CDR1 and CDR2 are SGHTA and FQGTGA. The CDR3 nucleotides are TGTGCCAGCAGCTTTAAGGGGGGTGATGGCTACACCTTC. It encodes CASSFKGGDGYTF.

Only a few counts were recorded for this clonotype. The CDR3 sequence: CASSLNTNYGYTF. Written as DNA, the CDR3 is TGTGCCAGCAGCTTAAACACTAACTATGGCTACACCTTC. The V call is TRBV7-9, the J call TRBJ1-2; D gene uncertain. V was trimmed by 2 bases and J by 0 bases, leaving 4 bases between them. CDR1 is SEHNR, CDR2 FQNEAQ, per germline (reference sequence). The CDR3 covers 13 residues.

Many counts were recorded for this clonotype. This chain uses TRBV20-1 with TRBJ2-4; the D gene could be TRBD1 or TRBD2 (5 bases each). This CDR3 contains 15 residues. CDR1 and CDR2 from the germline V gene are DFQATT and SNEGSKA (reference sequence). Trimming shortened V by 4 bases and J by 4 bases, and 17 bases separated the two germline ends. The CDR3 loop is CSAMRGANIKNIQYF. The CDR3 DNA reads as TGCAGTGCTATGAGGGGAGCCAATATAAAAAACATTCAGTACTTC.

The rearrangement links TRBV20-1 to TRBJ2-7; tentative D call: TRBD1 (5 bases). Germline V lookup: CDR1 DFQATT, CDR2 SNEGSKA (reference sequence). The CDR3 loop spans 15 amino acids. V was clipped by 4 bases and J by 6 bases, with 22 bases between them. The CDR3 nucleotides read TGCAGTGCTAATGGGGTCAAGGGGTCTGGGCGCGAGCAGTACTTC. This codes for CSANGVKGSGREQYF.

This clonotype has at least ten counts. The CDR3 loop is CASSYEAAAVREKLFF. In DNA form, the CDR3 reads TGTGCCAGCAGTTACGAGGCCGCCGCCGTAAGGGAAAAACTGTTTTTT. V is TRBV6-5 and J is TRBJ1-4; no definite D call. The CDR3 consists of 16 residues. V lost 2 bases to trimming and J lost 8 bases, with 18 bases between them. Germline V gives CDR1 MNHEY, CDR2 SVGAGI.

This clonotype was picked up many times. The chain carries TRBV12-3 or TRBV12-4 and TRBJ1-1; 7 bases align to TRBD1. CDR3 length: 15 residues. The ends lost 6 bases at V and 0 bases at J; junction bases unmatched: 7. The CDR3 DNA reads as TGTGCCAGCAGCCCAGGGGGAACCGTGAACACTGAAGCTTTCTTT. Its protein product is CASSPGGTVNTEAFF.

This clonotype showed up many times. V is TRBV5-1 and J is TRBJ2-1, with D possibly being TRBD1 (6 bases). V lost 3 bases and J lost 6, with 13 bases in between. This CDR3 region has 14 residues. CDR1 SGHRS and CDR2 YFSETQ come from the germline V gene. CDR3 DNA sequence: TGCGCCAGCAGCTACGGACCGACAGGCAATGAGCAGTTCTTC. It yields the protein CASSYGPTGNEQFF.

V usage is TRBV5-6 and J usage is TRBJ2-7, with D unresolved. Per germline, CDR1 SGHDT and CDR2 YYEEEE. V was trimmed by 4 bases and J by 2 bases, leaving 13 bases between them. This CDR3 is 14 amino acids long. The DNA for the CDR3 is TGTGCCAGCAGCCCGGCACAGAGAGCCTACGAGCAGTACTTC. This sequence encodes CASSPAQRAYEQYF.

This clonotype was recorded many times. This chain joins TRBV7-2 and TRBJ2-1, with D tentatively TRBD2 (6 bases). V was shortened by 1 base and J by 9 bases, with 10 bases between the two germline ends. The germline gives CDR1 SGHTA, CDR2 FQGNSA. This CDR3 region has 13 residues. In nucleotides, the CDR3 is TGTGCCAGCAGCTTAGTGGTGGGAGGTGAGCAGTTCTTC. Its translation: CASSLVVGGEQFF.

This clonotype has a count of ten or more. This rearrangement joins TRBV12-3 or TRBV12-4 to TRBJ1-6; D may be TRBD1 (6 bases). Trimming removed 8 bases from V and 8 bases from J, with 13 bases in between. The CDR3 contains 13 residues. CDR3 region: CASHTWGHSPLHF. CDR3 sequence (DNA): TGTGCCAGCCATACCTGGGGGCATTCACCCCTCCACTTT.

This clonotype was detected ten times or more. CDR3 residues: CSVVGPEDSGANVLTF. DNA for the CDR3: TGCAGCGTTGTAGGGCCGGAGGACTCTGGGGCCAACGTCCTGACTTTC. This rearrangement joins TRBV29-1 to TRBJ2-6; D possibly corresponds to TRBD2 (5 bases). V lost 4 bases and J lost 0, with 13 bases in between. The CDR3 consists of 16 residues. Germline V gives CDR1 SQVTM, CDR2 ANQGSEA.

This chain links TRBV12-3 or TRBV12-4 with TRBJ2-1; D tentatively reads TRBD1 or TRBD2 (5 bases each). The CDR3 length is 14 residues. Trimming took 3 bases from V and 7 from J, leaving 13 bases between them. The CDR3 nucleotides read TGTGCCAGCAGTTTCCCGGGGCTCCGAAATGAGCAGTTCTTC. Amino acids: CASSFPGLRNEQFF.

This clonotype was detected ten times or more. The chain recombines TRBV20-1 with TRBJ2-1; D not certain. V lost 5 bases and J lost 4, with 6 bases in between. The CDR3 extends over 11 amino acids. Germline CDR1 and CDR2: DFQATT and SNEGSKA (reference sequence). CDR3 DNA: TGCAGTGCTGAGTTATACAATGAGCAGTTCTTC. Translated: CSAELYNEQFF.

In this sample, this clonotype turned up many times. The V and J genes are TRBV4-3 and TRBJ2-1, with D maybe TRBD2 (5 bases). CDR1 and CDR2 from the germline V gene are LGHNA and YSLEER. V lost 0 bases to trimming and J lost 6 bases, with 6 bases between them. This CDR3 is 13 amino acids long. The CDR3 DNA is TGCGCCAGCAGCCAAGAACTAGTCAATGAGCAGTTCTTC. This encodes CASSQELVNEQFF.

Many counts were recorded for this clonotype. The chain recombines TRBV11-1 with TRBJ1-2, with D hard to call. CDR1 SGHAT and CDR2 FQDESV come from the germline V gene (reference sequence). V gave up 0 bases and J gave up 2 bases, with 10 bases separating them. The CDR3 has 15 residues. CDR3 protein: CASSLALTGNYGYTF. The CDR3 nucleotides read TGTGCCAGCAGCTTAGCGCTAACTGGGAACTATGGCTACACCTTC.

The rearrangement joins TRBV6-2 or TRBV6-3 to TRBJ1-5; D is possibly TRBD1 (5 bases). V was trimmed by 6 bases and J by 3 bases, leaving 9 bases between them. This CDR3 has 13 residues. The germline V gene has CDR1 MNHEY and CDR2 SVGEGT. This chain's CDR3 is CASRGRVNQPQHF. The CDR3, as DNA: TGTGCCAGCAGGGGACGGGTCAATCAGCCCCAGCATTTT.

This clonotype appeared a few times. This chain connects TRBV28 to TRBJ2-7; D is undetermined. Trimming took 3 bases from V and 1 from J, leaving 4 bases between them. Germline assignment: CDR1 MDHEN and CDR2 SYDVKM. CDR3 length equals 12 residues. The CDR3: CASSFNSYEQYV. The CDR3 region has the DNA TGTGCCAGCAGTTTTAATTCCTACGAGCAGTACGTC.